The rows below give T cell receptor beta chains drawn from one sample of a study of vaccination and CD4 T cells after COVID-19. TCRdb re-called the PCR reads through MiXCR, storing one row per CDR3 protein. The sample yields 13,000 to 15,000 distinct CDR3 sequences, about 67% seen once. No antigen has been assigned to these receptors. The material sequenced was CD4+ T cells from blood, cultured in vitro. The source is a human donor who had recovered from COVID-19. Both conserved end residues are part of each CDR3. D genes are given only for firm matches. The size of a clone is reported for some rows only, either as once, few or many, or as a class for expanded clones.

TRBJ1-1	NA	TRBV6-5	NA	TGTGCCAGCAGTTACTCGGACACGTTGGACTCTCAGGGAGCTTTCTTT	CASSYSDTLDSQGAFF
TRBJ2-3	NA	TRBV7-3	few	TGTGCCAGCAGCTTAAGTTCGGGCTGGGCAGAAGATACGCAGTATTTT	CASSLSSGWAEDTQYF
TRBJ1-1	NA	TRBV7-2	NA	TGTGCCAGCAGCAAACAGGGTTTGAGTGAAGCTTTCTTT	CASSKQGLSEAFF
TRBJ1-5	NA	TRBV19	NA	TGTGCCAGTAGTATTGAGCGGTACAGGAATCAGCCCCAGCATTTT	CASSIERYRNQPQHF
TRBJ2-5	TRBD2	TRBV19	NA	TGTGCCAGTAGTCCGAATAGCGGGACCCTCGGAGAGACCCAGTACTTC	CASSPNSGTLGETQYF
TRBJ1-2	NA	TRBV30	NA	TGTGCCTTACGGGTACCGGGCGGCTACACCTTC	CALRVPGGYTF
TRBJ1-1	TRBD1	TRBV29-1	few	TGCAGCGTTGTGAGGGGGCACACTGAAGCTTTCTTT	CSVVRGHTEAFF
TRBJ2-1	NA	TRBV29-1	NA	TGCAGCGTTGAAGGGCCCCTATTCAATGAGCAGTTCTTC	CSVEGPLFNEQFF
TRBJ1-1	TRBD1	TRBV7-8	few	TGTGCCAGCAGCTTAGTCCAGGGGGGGAGGACTGAAGCTTTCTTT	CASSLVQGGRTEAFF
TRBJ1-2	TRBD1	TRBV4-2	once	TGTGCCAGCAGCCAAGACGACAGGGGCGGAATCTATGGCTACACCTTC	CASSQDDRGGIYGYTF
TRBJ1-2	TRBD1	TRBV24-1	NA	TGTGCCACCAGTGACTGGCAGGGGGAGTATGGCTACACCTTC	CATSDWQGEYGYTF
TRBJ1-3	NA	TRBV6-1	NA	TGTGCCAGCAGTGAAGGGTGGAATGGAAACACCATATATTTT	CASSEGWNGNTIYF
TRBJ1-3	TRBD1	TRBV5-1	NA	TGCGCCAGCAGCAACCGACAGGGAGGGAACACCATATATTTT	CASSNRQGGNTIYF
TRBJ2-7	NA	TRBV28	NA	TGTGCCAGCAGTTCTTCTCTATACGAGCAGTACTTC	CASSSSLYEQYF
TRBJ2-5	TRBD2	TRBV6-2/TRBV6-3	few	TGTGCCAGCAGTAGGCTAGCGGAAGAGACCCAGTACTTC	CASSRLAEETQYF
TRBJ1-6	NA	TRBV4-3	NA	TGCGCCAGCAGCCATGTTTCAGGCGGCCAGGGAAATTCACCCCTCCACTTT	CASSHVSGGQGNSPLHF
TRBJ2-7	TRBD2	TRBV6-1	NA	TGTGCCAGCTATGGGACTAGCGGTCGCTACGAGCAGTACTTC	CASYGTSGRYEQYF
TRBJ2-7	TRBD1	TRBV7-2	NA	TGTGCCAGCAGCCCGCGACAGGGATTCTACGAGCAGTACTTC	CASSPRQGFYEQYF
TRBJ1-1	NA	TRBV6-1	few	TGTGCCAGCATCGCAGGGGACCTGAACACTGAAGCTTTCTTT	CASIAGDLNTEAFF
TRBJ1-5	NA	TRBV6-5	once	TGTGCCAGCAGTTACGATCGGGAACAGCCCCAGCATTTT	CASSYDREQPQHF
TRBJ1-5	TRBD1	TRBV2	NA	TGTGCCAGCAGGTGGGACAGGCTGATGGATCAGCCCCAGCATTTT	CASRWDRLMDQPQHF
TRBJ2-5	NA	TRBV10-1	NA	TGCGCCAGCAGTGATGGGGGACAAGAGACCCAGTACTTC	CASSDGGQETQYF
TRBJ1-1	NA	TRBV7-9	NA	TGTGCCAGCAGCACCGAAGGTTGGGCTTTCTTT	CASSTEGWAFF
TRBJ2-5	NA	TRBV30	once	TGTGCCTGGAGTCCCCCAAGCGGGGAGACCCAGTACTTC	CAWSPPSGETQYF
TRBJ1-6	NA	TRBV30	NA	TGTGCCTGGAGGGAGGAGTCACCCCTCCACTTT	CAWREESPLHF
TRBJ1-1	NA	TRBV20-1	NA	TGCAGTGCTACTACAGGGTCGAACACTGAAGCTTTCTTT	CSATTGSNTEAFF
TRBJ1-4	NA	TRBV6-4	few	TGTGCCAGCAGTGAAGGAACTAATGAAAAACTGTTTTTT	CASSEGTNEKLFF
TRBJ1-6	TRBD1	TRBV20-1	few	TGCAGTGCTCGTCCGGGGACAGATAATTCACCCCTCCACTTT	CSARPGTDNSPLHF
TRBJ2-7	NA	TRBV5-4	NA	TGTGCCAGCAGCTTGACAGGGACCTACGAGCAGTACTTC	CASSLTGTYEQYF
TRBJ2-3	NA	TRBV2	NA	TGTGCCAGCATAGGCCCAGATACGCAGTATTTT	CASIGPDTQYF
TRBJ2-5	NA	TRBV24-1	NA	TGTGCCACCAGTGACCCTGGAGGGCCGCGGGAGACCCAGTACTTC	CATSDPGGPRETQYF
TRBJ1-1	NA	TRBV28	NA	TGTGCCAGCAGTCTTCCTGGGACTGAAGCTTTCTTT	CASSLPGTEAFF
TRBJ1-1	TRBD1	TRBV6-2/TRBV6-3	once	TGTGCCAGCAGAAGCAGACAGGGCAAGACTGAAGCTTTCTTT	CASRSRQGKTEAFF
TRBJ1-2	NA	TRBV10-3	NA	TGTGCCATCAGCGCCCAGAAGACGAATTCTGACTATGGCTACACCTTC	CAISAQKTNSDYGYTF
TRBJ1-2	NA	TRBV20-1	NA	TGCAGTGCCGTGACAAGCCTCTATGGCTACACCTTC	CSAVTSLYGYTF
TRBJ2-3	NA	TRBV5-1	NA	TGCGCCAGCAGCTTGGCGGGCCCAGATACGCAGTATTTT	CASSLAGPDTQYF
TRBJ1-1	NA	TRBV7-8	NA	TGTGCCAGCAGCTTAGGTTGGGTTTCGGGTCCTGAAGCTTTCTTT	CASSLGWVSGPEAFF
TRBJ2-5	NA	TRBV4-3	NA	TGCGCCAGCAGCCCTACCGGGACCCGGGAGACCCAGTACTTC	CASSPTGTRETQYF
TRBJ2-5	NA	TRBV20-1	NA	TGCAGTGCTAGTAACCCCCAGGTACTGAAGACCCAGTACTTC	CSASNPQVLKTQYF
TRBJ1-2	NA	TRBV6-1	NA	TGTGCCAGCAGCTCCTCCGGGGGGGGAAACTATGGCTACACCTTC	CASSSSGGGNYGYTF
TRBJ2-3	NA	TRBV27	NA	TGTGCCAGCAGTTTTAATAGCGGCACAGATACGCAGTATTTT	CASSFNSGTDTQYF
TRBJ2-1	TRBD2	TRBV6-1	few	TGTGCCAGCAGGAAACTAGCGGCGAGCTCCTACAATGAGCAGTTCTTC	CASRKLAASSYNEQFF
TRBJ1-2	NA	TRBV19	NA	TGTGCCACACACAGGGAGCTGCGGGGCTACACCTTC	CATHRELRGYTF
TRBJ1-4	NA	TRBV20-1	few	TGCAGTGCTGTAGGGAATGAAAAACTGTTTTTT	CSAVGNEKLFF
TRBJ2-2	TRBD2	TRBV20-1	few	TGCAGTGCTAGGGGGTTAGCGGGAGGTGGCGGGGAGCTGTTTTTT	CSARGLAGGGGELFF
TRBJ2-1	TRBD2	TRBV20-1	once	TGCAGTGCTAGAGATCAAAGACTAGCGATCAACAATGAGCAGTTCTTC	CSARDQRLAINNEQFF
TRBJ2-3	NA	TRBV7-8	medium-sized	TGTGCCAGCAGCTTAGTCTCCGGGGGTACGCAGTATTTT	CASSLVSGGTQYF
TRBJ2-1	NA	TRBV20-1	NA	TGCAGTGCTAGAGCTGGACTTGACAATGAGCAGTTCTTC	CSARAGLDNEQFF
TRBJ2-1	TRBD1	TRBV7-8	few	TGTGCCAGCAGCTTAGACAGGGGCTCCTACAATGAGCAGTTCTTC	CASSLDRGSYNEQFF
TRBJ1-1	TRBD1	TRBV5-4	once	TGTGCCAGCAGCCCGCGAGGGACAGGGTTTTCAAAAGCTTTCTTT	CASSPRGTGFSKAFF
TRBJ1-5	NA	TRBV24-1	NA	TGTGCCACCAGTGCTTGGGGGAATAGCAATCAGCCCCAGCATTTT	CATSAWGNSNQPQHF
TRBJ2-7	TRBD1	TRBV6-5	NA	TGTGCCAGCAGTTACGGGACAGGGGTTGGGGAGCAGTACTTC	CASSYGTGVGEQYF
TRBJ1-1	NA	TRBV4-3	NA	TGCGCCAGCAGCCAGAGGGAGGGGGGGACTGAAGCTTTCTTT	CASSQREGGTEAFF
TRBJ1-1	NA	TRBV19	NA	TGTGCCAGTAGCATTCTCGGACTCGAAGCTTTCTTT	CASSILGLEAFF
TRBJ2-3	NA	TRBV6-1	NA	TGTGCCAGCAGTCGTCGACCAGCCACAGATACGCAGTATTTT	CASSRRPATDTQYF